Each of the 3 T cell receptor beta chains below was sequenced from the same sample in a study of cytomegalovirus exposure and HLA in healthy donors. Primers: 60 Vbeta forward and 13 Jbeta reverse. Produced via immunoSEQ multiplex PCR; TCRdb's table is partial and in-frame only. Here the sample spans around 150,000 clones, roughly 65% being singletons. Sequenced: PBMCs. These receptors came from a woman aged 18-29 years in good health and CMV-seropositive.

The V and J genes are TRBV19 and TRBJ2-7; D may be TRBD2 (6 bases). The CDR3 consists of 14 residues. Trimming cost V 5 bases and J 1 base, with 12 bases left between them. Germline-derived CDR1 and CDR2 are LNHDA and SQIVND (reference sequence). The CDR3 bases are TGTGCCAGTAGTCTTTTGCGGGGATCCTACGAGCAGTACTTC. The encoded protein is CASSLLRGSYEQYF. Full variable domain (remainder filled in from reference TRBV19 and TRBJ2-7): DGGITQSPKYLFRKEGQNVTLSCEQNLNHDAMYWYRQDPGQGLRLIYYSQIVNDFQKGDIAEGYSVSREKKESFPLTVTSAQKNPTAFYLCASSLLRGSYEQYFGPGTRLTVT.

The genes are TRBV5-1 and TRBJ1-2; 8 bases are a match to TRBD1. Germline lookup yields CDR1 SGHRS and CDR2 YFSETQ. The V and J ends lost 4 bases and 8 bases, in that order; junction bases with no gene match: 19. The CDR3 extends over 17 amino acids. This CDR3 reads CASSKDRAPLSREGYTF. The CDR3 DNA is TGCGCCAGCAGCAAGGACAGGGCTCCCCTCAGCCGGGAAGGCTACACCTTC.

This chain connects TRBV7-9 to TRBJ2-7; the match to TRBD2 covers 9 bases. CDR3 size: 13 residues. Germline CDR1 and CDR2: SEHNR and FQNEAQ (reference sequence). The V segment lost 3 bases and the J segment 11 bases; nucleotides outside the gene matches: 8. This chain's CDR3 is CASSLETSGSEYF. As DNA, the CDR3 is TGTGCCAGCAGCTTGGAGACTAGCGGTTCAGAGTACTTC.